One and the same sample provided the 13 T cell receptor beta chains below, sequenced in a study of somatic mutations in cytotoxic T cells in rheumatoid arthritis. The table came from immunoSEQ multiplex PCR; TCRdb's copy has only in-frame clones and leaves some out. The sample lists over 6,000 clones, 70% to 80% occurring once. Sequences were derived from CD8+ T cells sorted from blood, sampled at a follow-up visit. These receptors were collected from a woman in her sixties or seventies with rheumatoid arthritis.

CDR3 sequence reads: CASRDSTYEQYF. As DNA, the CDR3 is TGTGCCAGCAGAGACAGCACCTACGAGCAGTACTTC. The chain joins TRBV2 to TRBJ2-7; D is possibly TRBD1 (5 bases). This CDR3 is built from 12 residues. Trimming shortened V by 6 bases and J by 2 bases, and 8 bases separated the two germline ends. CDR1 and CDR2 (germline): SNHLY, FYNNEI.

The rearrangement uses TRBV7-6 and TRBJ1-5; 11 nucleotides agree with TRBD1. There are 15 residues in the CDR3. Germline V gene sequence: CDR1 SGHVS, CDR2 FNYEAQ. With V trimmed by 6 bases and J by 5 bases, 6 bases remained unmatched. The CDR3 region is CASSPGQGAYQPQHF. CDR3 coding DNA: TGTGCCAGCAGTCCAGGACAGGGGGCTTATCAGCCCCAGCATTTT.

V gene TRBV27 combines with J gene TRBJ2-7, with TRBD1 matching over 7 bases. The junction had 11 bases not matched to a gene; V was cut back by 6 bases and J by 3 bases. The V gene's germline CDR1 is MNHEY and CDR2 SMNVEV (reference sequence). The CDR3 length is 15 residues. The CDR3 DNA reads as TGTGCCAGCAGGATGGAACAGGGGACCTACTACGAGCAGTACTTC. It specifies CASRMEQGTYYEQYF.

The chain joins TRBV28 to TRBJ2-7; 7 bases align to TRBD1. The V gene's germline CDR1 is MDHEN and CDR2 SYDVKM. The V and J ends lost 4 bases and 6 bases, in that order; junction bases with no gene match: 9. The CDR3 has 14 residues. CDR3 nucleotide sequence: TGTGCCAGCAGTTCCGACAGGGTAGTAAGCGAGCAGTACTTC. Encoded protein: CASSSDRVVSEQYF.

This chain uses TRBV7-6 with TRBJ2-7; D unresolved. V dropped 1 base and J dropped 6 bases, with 7 bases sitting between them. The CDR3 is 12 amino acids. From germline, CDR1 is SGHVS and CDR2 FNYEAQ. Written as DNA, the CDR3 is TGTGCCAGCAGCTTAGGTAGGCGCGAGCAGTACTTC. Amino acid sequence: CASSLGRREQYF.

The J gene is TRBJ1-3, the V gene TRBV29-1, with D unclear. The CDR3 contains 15 residues. The germline V gene encodes CDR1 SQVTM and CDR2 ANQGSEA. V lost 1 base and J 0 bases, leaving 10 bases between the germline ends. CDR3 nucleotides: TGCAGCGTTGAAGTGCTCCTTCGCTCTGGAAACACCATATATTTT. It translates to CSVEVLLRSGNTIYF.

The CDR3 reads CASSKGGRREKLFF. CDR3 DNA: TGTGCCAGCAGCAAGGGGGGGCGGCGAGAAAAACTGTTTTTT. The rearrangement joins TRBV7-8 to TRBJ1-4; maybe TRBD1 (6 bases). The CDR3 is made up of 14 amino acids. Looked up from germline, CDR1 is SGHVS and CDR2 is FQNEAQ. The V end lost 5 bases, the J end lost 8 bases, and 15 bases lay between the germline ends.

This clone appeared once. This sequence joins TRBV19 and TRBJ2-3, with D possibly being TRBD1 (6 bases). The V end lost 4 bases, the J end lost 6 bases, and 17 bases lay between the germline ends. This CDR3 contains 15 residues. Per the germline V gene, CDR1 is LNHDA and CDR2 is SQIVND (reference sequence). The CDR3, as DNA: TGTGCCAGTAGTACGGACAGAGGGCCTGCCGATACGCAGTATTTT. It codes for CASSTDRGPADTQYF.

CDR3 sequence (DNA): TGTGCCAGCAGCGACAACCCCGGGACAGGGACCGAGCAGTACTTC. Amino acid sequence: CASSDNPGTGTEQYF. The chain carries TRBV6-6 and TRBJ2-7; 9 bases map to TRBD1. This CDR3 has 15 residues. V was pared by 6 bases and J by 6 bases, with 12 bases of the junction left unmatched. Germline V lookup: CDR1 MNHNY, CDR2 SVGAGI (reference sequence).

In its sample, this clone was seen a few times. For the CDR3, the DNA is TGTGCCAGCAGTTTCCTGGGGCGGGGATACGAGCAGTACTTC. This gives the protein CASSFLGRGYEQYF. The chain employs TRBV27 and TRBJ2-7, with D maybe TRBD2 (6 bases). CDR1 and CDR2 (germline): MNHEY, SMNVEV (reference sequence). This CDR3 is 14 amino acids long. V dropped 3 bases and J dropped 4 bases, with 13 bases sitting between them.

This clone is a singleton in its sample. The V and J genes are TRBV27 and TRBJ2-2; 7 bases match TRBD1. The CDR3 runs to 16 residues. Germline values: CDR1 MNHEY, CDR2 SMNVEV (reference sequence). V lost 4 bases, J lost 0 bases, and 5 bases stayed unmatched. The CDR3 here is CASSWDGTANTGELFF. In DNA, the CDR3 is TGTGCCAGCAGTTGGGACGGGACAGCGAACACCGGGGAGCTGTTTTTT.

The V and J genes are TRBV7-9 and TRBJ2-4; unclear D gene. Germline CDR1 reads SEHNR; CDR2 reads FQNEAQ (reference sequence). V was trimmed by 7 bases and J by 1 base, leaving 11 bases between them. The CDR3 runs 14 residues. The CDR3 spells CASTPNLAKNIQYF. CDR3 DNA sequence: TGTGCCAGCACCCCCAATCTGGCCAAAAACATTCAGTACTTC.

The chain joins TRBV2 to TRBJ2-7; D unclear. V lost 8 bases and J 6 bases, leaving 14 bases between the germline ends. This CDR3 has 12 amino acids. Germline assignment: CDR1 SNHLY and CDR2 FYNNEI. In DNA form, the CDR3 reads TGTGCCAGCGGCGTAGGGATTTTCGAGCAGTACTTC. Its translation is CASGVGIFEQYF.